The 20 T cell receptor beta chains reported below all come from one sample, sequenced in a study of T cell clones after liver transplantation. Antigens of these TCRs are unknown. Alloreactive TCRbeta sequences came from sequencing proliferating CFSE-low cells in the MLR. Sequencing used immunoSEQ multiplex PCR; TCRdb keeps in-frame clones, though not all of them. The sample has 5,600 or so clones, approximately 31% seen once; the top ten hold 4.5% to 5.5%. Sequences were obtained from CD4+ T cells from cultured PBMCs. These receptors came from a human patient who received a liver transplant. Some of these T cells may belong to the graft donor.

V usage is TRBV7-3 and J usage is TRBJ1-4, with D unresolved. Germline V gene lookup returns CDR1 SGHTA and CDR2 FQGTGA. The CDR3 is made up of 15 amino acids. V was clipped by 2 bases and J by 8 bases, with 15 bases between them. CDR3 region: CASSLGGQVKEKLFF. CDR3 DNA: TGTGCCAGCAGCTTAGGTGGCCAGGTGAAAGAAAAACTGTTTTTT.

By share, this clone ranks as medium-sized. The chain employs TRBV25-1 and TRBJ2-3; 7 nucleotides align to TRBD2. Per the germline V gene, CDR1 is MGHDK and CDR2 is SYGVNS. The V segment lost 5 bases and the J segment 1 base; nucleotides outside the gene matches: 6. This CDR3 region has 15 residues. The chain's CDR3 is CASSKLAGGTDTQYF. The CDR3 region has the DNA TGTGCCAGCAGTAAGTTAGCGGGCGGCACAGATACGCAGTATTTT.

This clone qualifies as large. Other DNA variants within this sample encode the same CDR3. The CDR3 loop is CASSLRRGPQYF. In DNA, the CDR3 is TGTGCCAGCAGCTTGAGACGCGGCCCACAGTACTTC. This rearrangement joins TRBV5-6 to TRBJ2-7; D unresolved. V was pared by 1 base and J by 10 bases, with 12 bases between. The CDR3 contains 12 residues. The germline V gene encodes CDR1 SGHDT and CDR2 YYEEEE.

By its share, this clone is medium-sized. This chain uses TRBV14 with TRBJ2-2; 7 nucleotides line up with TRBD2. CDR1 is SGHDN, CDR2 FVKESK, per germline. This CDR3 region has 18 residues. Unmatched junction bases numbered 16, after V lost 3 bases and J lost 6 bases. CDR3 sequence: CASSQSFTSARAAGELFF. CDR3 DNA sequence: TGTGCCAGCAGCCAGAGCTTCACTAGCGCCCGTGCTGCCGGGGAGCTGTTTTTT.

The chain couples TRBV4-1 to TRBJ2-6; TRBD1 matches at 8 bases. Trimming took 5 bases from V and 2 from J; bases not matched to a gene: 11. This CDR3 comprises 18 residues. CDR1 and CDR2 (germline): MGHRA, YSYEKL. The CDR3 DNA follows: TGCGCCAGCAGCAAGTGGGACAGGAGTCGGACTGGGGCCAACGTCCTGACTTTC. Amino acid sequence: CASSKWDRSRTGANVLTF.

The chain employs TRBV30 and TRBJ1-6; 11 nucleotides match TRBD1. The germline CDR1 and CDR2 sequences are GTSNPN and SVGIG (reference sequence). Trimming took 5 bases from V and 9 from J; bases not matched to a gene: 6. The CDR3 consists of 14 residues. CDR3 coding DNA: TGTGCCTGGTCGGCCGGGACAGGGGGTTCACCCCTCCACTTT. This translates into CAWSAGTGGSPLHF.

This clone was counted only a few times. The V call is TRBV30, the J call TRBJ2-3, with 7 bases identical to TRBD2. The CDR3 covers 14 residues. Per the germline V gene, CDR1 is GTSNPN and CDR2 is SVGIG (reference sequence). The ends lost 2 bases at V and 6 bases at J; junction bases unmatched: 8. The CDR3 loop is CAWSLAVGGDTQYF. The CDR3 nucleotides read TGTGCCTGGAGTCTTGCGGTGGGGGGGGATACGCAGTATTTT.

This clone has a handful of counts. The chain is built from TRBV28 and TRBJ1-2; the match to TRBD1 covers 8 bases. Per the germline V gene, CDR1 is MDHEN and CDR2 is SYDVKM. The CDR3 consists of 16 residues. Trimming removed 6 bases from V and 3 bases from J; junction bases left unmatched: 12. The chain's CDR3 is CASRRGAIRGHYGYTF. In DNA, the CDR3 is TGTGCCAGCAGGCGGGGGGCCATCAGGGGGCACTATGGCTACACCTTC.

In DNA form, the CDR3 reads TGTGCCAGCAGCTCTCTAGGGACAGGAGCCTACGAGCAGTACTTC. This translates into CASSSLGTGAYEQYF. The chain has TRBV7-8 and TRBJ2-7; 8 nucleotides match TRBD1. The CDR3 length is 15 residues. CDR1 and CDR2 (germline): SGHVS, FQNEAQ. The ends lost 4 bases at V and 2 bases at J; junction bases unmatched: 7.

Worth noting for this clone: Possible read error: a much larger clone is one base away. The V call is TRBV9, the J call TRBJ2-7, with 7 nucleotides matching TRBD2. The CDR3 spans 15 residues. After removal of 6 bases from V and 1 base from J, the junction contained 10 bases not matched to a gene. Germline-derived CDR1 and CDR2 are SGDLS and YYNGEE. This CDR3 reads CASIASSGLSYEQYF. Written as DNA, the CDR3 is TGTGCCAGCATCGCTTCTAGCGGACTGTCCTACGAGCAGTACTTC.

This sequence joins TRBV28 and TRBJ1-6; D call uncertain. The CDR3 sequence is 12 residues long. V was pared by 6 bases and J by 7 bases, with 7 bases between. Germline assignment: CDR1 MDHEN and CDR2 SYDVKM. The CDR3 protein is CASRDSNSPLHF. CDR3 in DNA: TGTGCCAGCAGAGACTCAAATTCACCCCTCCACTTT. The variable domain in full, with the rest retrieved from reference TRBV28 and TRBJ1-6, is DVKVTQSSRYLVKRTGEKVFLECVQDMDHENMFWYRQDPGLGLRLIYFSYDVKMKEKGDIPEGYSVSREKKERFSLILESASTNQTSMYLCASRDSNSPLHFGNGTRLTVT.

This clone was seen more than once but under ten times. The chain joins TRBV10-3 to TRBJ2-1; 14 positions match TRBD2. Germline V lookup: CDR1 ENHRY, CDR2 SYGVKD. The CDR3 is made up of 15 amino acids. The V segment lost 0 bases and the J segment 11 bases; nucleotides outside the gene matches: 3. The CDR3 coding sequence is TGTGCCATCAGTGAGTCCGGGACTAGCGGGAGACAGCAGTTCTTC. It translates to CAISESGTSGRQQFF.

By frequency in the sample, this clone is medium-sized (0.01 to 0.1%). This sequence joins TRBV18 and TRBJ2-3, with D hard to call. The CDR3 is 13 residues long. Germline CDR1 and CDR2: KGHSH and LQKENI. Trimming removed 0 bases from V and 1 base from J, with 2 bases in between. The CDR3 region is CASSPPGTDTQYF. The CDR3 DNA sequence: TGTGCCAGCTCACCACCGGGCACAGATACGCAGTATTTT.

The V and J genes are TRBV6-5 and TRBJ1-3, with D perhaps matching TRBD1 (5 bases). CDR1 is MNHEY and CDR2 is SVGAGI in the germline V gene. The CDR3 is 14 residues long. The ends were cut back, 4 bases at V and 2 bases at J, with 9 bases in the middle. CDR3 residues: CASSFTGPGNTIYF. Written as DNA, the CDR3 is TGTGCCAGCAGTTTCACGGGACCTGGAAACACCATATATTTT.

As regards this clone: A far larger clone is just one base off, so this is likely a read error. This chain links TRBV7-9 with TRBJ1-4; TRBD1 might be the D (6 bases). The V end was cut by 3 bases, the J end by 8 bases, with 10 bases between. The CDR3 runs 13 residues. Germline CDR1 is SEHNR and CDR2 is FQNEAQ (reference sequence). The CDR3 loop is CASSFSGEEKLFF. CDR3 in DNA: TGTGCCAGCAGCTTTTCAGGGGAGGAAAAACTGTTTTTT.

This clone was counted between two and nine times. CDR3 residues: CASSQGRVDEQYF. The CDR3 coding sequence is TGTGCCAGCAGCCAAGGCAGGGTAGACGAGCAGTACTTC. This rearrangement joins TRBV4-2 to TRBJ2-7; TRBD1 might be the D (5 bases). V lost 1 base and J 5 bases, leaving 9 bases between the germline ends. Germline V gene data show CDR1 as LGHNA and CDR2 as YNFKEQ. This CDR3 has 13 amino acids.

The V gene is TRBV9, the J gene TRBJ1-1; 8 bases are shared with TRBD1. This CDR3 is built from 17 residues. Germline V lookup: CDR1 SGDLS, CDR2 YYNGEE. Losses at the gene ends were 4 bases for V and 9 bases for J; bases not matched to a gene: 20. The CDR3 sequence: CASSPGAQGQVARKAFF. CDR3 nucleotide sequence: TGTGCCAGCAGCCCAGGGGCCCAGGGACAGGTCGCTCGGAAAGCTTTCTTT. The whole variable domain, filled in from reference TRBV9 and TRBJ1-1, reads DSGVTQTPKHLITATGQRVTLRCSPRSGDLSVYWYQQSLDQGLQFLIQYYNGEERAKGNILERFSAQQFPDLHSELNLSSLELGDSALYFCASSPGAQGQVARKAFFGQGTRLTVV.

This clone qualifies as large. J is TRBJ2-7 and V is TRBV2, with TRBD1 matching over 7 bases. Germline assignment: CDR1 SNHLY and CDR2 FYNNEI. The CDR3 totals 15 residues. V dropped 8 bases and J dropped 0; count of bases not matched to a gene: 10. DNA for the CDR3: TGTGCCAGCGGACAAACCGGGACAGACTCCTACGAGCAGTACTTC. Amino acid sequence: CASGQTGTDSYEQYF.

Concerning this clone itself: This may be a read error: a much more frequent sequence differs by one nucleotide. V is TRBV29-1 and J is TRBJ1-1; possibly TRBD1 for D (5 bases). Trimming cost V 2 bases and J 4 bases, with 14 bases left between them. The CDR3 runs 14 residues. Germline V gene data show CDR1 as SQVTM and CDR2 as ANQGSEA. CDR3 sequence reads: CSVEWGGVGTEAFF. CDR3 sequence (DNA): TGCAGCGTTGAATGGGGAGGGGTGGGCACTGAAGCTTTCTTT.

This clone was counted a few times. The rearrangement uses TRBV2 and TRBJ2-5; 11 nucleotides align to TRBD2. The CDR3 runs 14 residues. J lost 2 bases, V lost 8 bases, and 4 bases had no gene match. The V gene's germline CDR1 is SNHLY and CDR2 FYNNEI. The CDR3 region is CASSRLAGQETQYF. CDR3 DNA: TGTGCCAGCTCCAGACTAGCGGGGCAAGAGACCCAGTACTTC.